This is a list of T cell receptor beta chains from one sample in a study of beta chain features in type 1 diabetes. The repertoire was sequenced with immunoSEQ multiplex PCR; TCRdb's copy has only in-frame clones and lacks some. The sample has about 180,000 clones, 10% to 15% seen once. The sequencing input was central memory CD4+ T cells from blood. These receptors came from a woman younger than 30 in good health. Each CDR3 is given with its conserved first and last residue. The order of the fields is J gene, D gene, V gene, clone size, CDR3 DNA, CDR3 protein. D genes are given only for firm matches. Clone sizes are given selectively: once, few, many, or a class where the clone is expanded.

J: TRBJ2-7; D: NA; V: TRBV21-1; size: few; DNA: TGTGCCAGCAGCAAATGTGGGACAGGGATTTACGAGCAGTACTTC; CDR3: CASSKCGTGIYEQYF
J: TRBJ2-4; D: NA; V: TRBV30; size: NA; DNA: TGTGCCTGGAGTGAGGGGACTTGGCAGTACTTC; CDR3: CAWSEGTWQYF
J: TRBJ1-3; D: NA; V: TRBV7-9; size: NA; DNA: TGTGCCAGCAGCTTAAGCGGAAACACCATATATTTT; CDR3: CASSLSGNTIYF
J: TRBJ1-5; D: NA; V: TRBV18; size: few; DNA: TGTGCCAGCTCACCCGGAGGGCTTCCGTGGGGGGTTCAGCCCCAGCATTTT; CDR3: CASSPGGLPWGVQPQHF
J: TRBJ2-1; D: NA; V: TRBV20-1; size: NA; DNA: TGCAGTGCTAGGATAGCCAGCGAGCAGTTCTTC; CDR3: CSARIASEQFF
J: TRBJ2-1; D: NA; V: TRBV30; size: NA; DNA: TGTGCCTGGAGTGCGGGAGACAGGGCACGGCATGAGCAGTTCTTC; CDR3: CAWSAGDRARHEQFF
J: TRBJ1-2; D: NA; V: TRBV4-3; size: few; DNA: TGCGCCAGCAGCCAAGATCTCCAGGGGTATGGCTACACCTTC; CDR3: CASSQDLQGYGYTF
J: TRBJ2-7; D: NA; V: TRBV7-9; size: few; DNA: TGTGCCAGCAGCTTAGACAGTTCCTACGAGCAGTACTTC; CDR3: CASSLDSSYEQYF
J: TRBJ2-1; D: NA; V: TRBV18; size: NA; DNA: TGTGCCAGCTCACCAATACATATCCCAGGCTCCTACAATGAGCAGTTCTTC; CDR3: CASSPIHIPGSYNEQFF
J: TRBJ2-2; D: NA; V: TRBV30; size: NA; DNA: TGTGCCTGGAGTGACCAGGGAGGCACCGGGGAGCTGTTTTTT; CDR3: CAWSDQGGTGELFF
J: TRBJ2-1; D: NA; V: TRBV5-1; size: NA; DNA: TGCGCCAGCAGCTCCATCTCCTACAATGAGCAGTTCTTC; CDR3: CASSSISYNEQFF
J: TRBJ1-2; D: TRBD1; V: TRBV28; size: once; DNA: TGTGCCAGCAGTACCACAGGGGAGCTCTATGGCTACACCTTC; CDR3: CASSTTGELYGYTF
J: TRBJ1-5; D: TRBD1; V: TRBV2; size: NA; DNA: TGTGCCAGCAGTGAAGCTAGGACAGGGACGTTCCAGCCCCAGCATTTT; CDR3: CASSEARTGTFQPQHF
J: TRBJ2-7; D: NA; V: TRBV6-5; size: NA; DNA: TGTGCCAGCAGTTATGCAGGGGCTACGGGCGAGCAGTACTTC; CDR3: CASSYAGATGEQYF
J: TRBJ2-7; D: TRBD1; V: TRBV20-1; size: NA; DNA: TGCAGTCTGGACAGGGGGCGCGAGCAGTACTTC; CDR3: CSLDRGREQYF
J: TRBJ2-7; D: NA; V: TRBV19; size: NA; DNA: TGTGCCAGTAGTATAGCTGGAGTTAACGAGCAGTACTTC; CDR3: CASSIAGVNEQYF
J: TRBJ2-7; D: TRBD1; V: TRBV7-2; size: few; DNA: TGTGCCAGCAGCTTATACAGGGGACCCTACGAGCAGTACTTC; CDR3: CASSLYRGPYEQYF
J: TRBJ2-3; D: TRBD2; V: TRBV30; size: few; DNA: TGTGCCTGGGATAGCGGGAGTTGGGCAGATACGCAGTATTTT; CDR3: CAWDSGSWADTQYF
J: TRBJ1-5; D: TRBD1; V: TRBV7-2; size: NA; DNA: TGTGCCAGCAGCTCAGACAGGGGGTCTCAGCCCCAGCATTTT; CDR3: CASSSDRGSQPQHF
J: TRBJ2-1; D: TRBD1; V: TRBV7-9; size: NA; DNA: TGTGCCAGCAGCCCGGGGACAGATTACAATGAGCAGTTCTTC; CDR3: CASSPGTDYNEQFF